This T cell receptor beta chain was profiled in a study of T cell responses to AZD1222 COVID-19 vaccine. Whole-study findings and limits: The study found vaccine-associated CD4 TCRs spanning spike, dominant at 160-218 and 743-854. Only five to seven AZD1222 recipients were seropositive at baseline. Donors, mostly white British, included more females; clonal diversity was possibly underestimated. The study sampled repertoires only after the peak T cell response.

Germline-derived CDR1 and CDR2 are SGHTA and FQGNSA. V was trimmed by 5 bases and J by 3 bases, leaving 11 bases between them. This CDR3 comprises 14 residues. In the case of this clone: The antigen is undetermined.

The table came from immunoSEQ multiplex PCR; TCRdb's copy has only in-frame clones and leaves some out. Of around 150,000 clones in the sample, about nine tenths are singletons; the top ten hold roughly 5.5%. The sample in question was peripheral blood, obtained on day 0 of AZD1222 vaccination. The chain carries TRBV7-2 and TRBJ2-1, with D perhaps being TRBD1 or TRBD2 (5 bases each). The clonotype originates from an adult in good health. DNA of the CDR3: TGTGCCAGCAGCCCCCGGGACCTCTACAATGAGCAGTTCTTC. Its translation is CASSPRDLYNEQFF.